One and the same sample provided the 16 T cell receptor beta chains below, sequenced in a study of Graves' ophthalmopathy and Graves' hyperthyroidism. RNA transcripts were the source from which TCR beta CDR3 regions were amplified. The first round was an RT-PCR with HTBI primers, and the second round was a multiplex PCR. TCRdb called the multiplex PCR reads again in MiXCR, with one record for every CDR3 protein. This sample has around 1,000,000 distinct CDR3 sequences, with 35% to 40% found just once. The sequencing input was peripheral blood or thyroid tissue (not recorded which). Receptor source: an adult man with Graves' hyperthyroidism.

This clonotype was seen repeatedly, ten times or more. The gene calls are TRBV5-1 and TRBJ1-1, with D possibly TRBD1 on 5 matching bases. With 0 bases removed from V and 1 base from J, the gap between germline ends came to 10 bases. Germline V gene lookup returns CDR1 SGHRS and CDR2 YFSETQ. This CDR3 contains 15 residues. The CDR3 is CASSLGGTENTEAFF. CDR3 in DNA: TGCGCCAGCAGCTTGGGCGGGACGGAGAACACTGAAGCTTTCTTT.

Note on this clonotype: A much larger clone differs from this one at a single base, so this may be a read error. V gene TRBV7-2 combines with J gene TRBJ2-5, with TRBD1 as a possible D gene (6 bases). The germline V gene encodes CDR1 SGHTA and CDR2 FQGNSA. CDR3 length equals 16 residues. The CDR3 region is CASSPRDILPQETQCF. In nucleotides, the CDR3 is TGTGCCAGCAGCCCAAGGGACATCCTTCCTCAAGAGACCCAGTGCTTC.

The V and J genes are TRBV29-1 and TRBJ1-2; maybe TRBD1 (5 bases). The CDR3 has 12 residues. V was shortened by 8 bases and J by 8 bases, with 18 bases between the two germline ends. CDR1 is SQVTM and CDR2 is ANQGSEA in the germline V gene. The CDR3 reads CSLGPQGYGYTF. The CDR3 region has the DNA TGCAGCTTAGGACCCCAGGGTTACGGCTACACCTTC.

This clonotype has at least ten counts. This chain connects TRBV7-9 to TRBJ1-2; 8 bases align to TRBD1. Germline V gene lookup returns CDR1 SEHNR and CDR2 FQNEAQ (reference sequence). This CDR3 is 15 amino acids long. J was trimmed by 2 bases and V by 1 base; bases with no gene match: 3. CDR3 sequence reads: CASSLGDRGNYGYTF. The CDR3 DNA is TGTGCCAGCAGCTTAGGCGACAGGGGAAACTATGGCTACACCTTC.

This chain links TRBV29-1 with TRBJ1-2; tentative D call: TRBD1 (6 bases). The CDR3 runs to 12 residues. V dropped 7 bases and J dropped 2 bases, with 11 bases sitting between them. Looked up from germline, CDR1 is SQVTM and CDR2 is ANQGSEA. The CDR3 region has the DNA TGCAGCGCAGGGGACGTAAACTATGGCTACACCTTC. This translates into CSAGDVNYGYTF.

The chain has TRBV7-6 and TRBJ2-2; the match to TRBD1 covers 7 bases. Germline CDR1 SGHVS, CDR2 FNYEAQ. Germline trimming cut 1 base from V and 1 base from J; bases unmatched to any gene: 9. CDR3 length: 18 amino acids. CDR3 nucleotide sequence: TGTGCCAGCAGCTTAGTCGGACAGGACTGGGTGAACACCGGGGAGCTGTTTTTT. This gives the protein CASSLVGQDWVNTGELFF.

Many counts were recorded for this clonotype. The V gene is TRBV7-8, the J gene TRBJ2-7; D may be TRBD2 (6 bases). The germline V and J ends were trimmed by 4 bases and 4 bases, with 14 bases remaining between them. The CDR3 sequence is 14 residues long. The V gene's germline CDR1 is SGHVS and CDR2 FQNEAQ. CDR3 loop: CASSSPGGAYEQYF. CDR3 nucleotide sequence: TGTGCCAGCAGCTCCCCCGGCGGGGCGTACGAGCAGTACTTC.

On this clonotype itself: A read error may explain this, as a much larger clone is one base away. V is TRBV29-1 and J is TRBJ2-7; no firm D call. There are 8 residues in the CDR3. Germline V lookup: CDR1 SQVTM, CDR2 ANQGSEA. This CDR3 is CSVDKQHF. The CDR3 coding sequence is TGCAGCGTAGATAAGCAGCACTTC.

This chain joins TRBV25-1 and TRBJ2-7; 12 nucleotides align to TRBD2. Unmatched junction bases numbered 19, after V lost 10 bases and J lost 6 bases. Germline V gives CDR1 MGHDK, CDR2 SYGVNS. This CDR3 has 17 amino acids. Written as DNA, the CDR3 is TGTGCCATCTCAAGAAGGCCCCTAGCGGGAGGGCCGGTCGAGCAGTACTTC. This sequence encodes CAISRRPLAGGPVEQYF.

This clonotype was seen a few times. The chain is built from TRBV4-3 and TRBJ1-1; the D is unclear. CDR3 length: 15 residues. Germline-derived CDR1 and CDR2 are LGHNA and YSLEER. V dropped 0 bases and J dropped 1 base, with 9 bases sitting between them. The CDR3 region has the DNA TGCGCCAGCAGCCAAGATATGGACGGGAACACTGAAGCTTTCTTT. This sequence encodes CASSQDMDGNTEAFF.

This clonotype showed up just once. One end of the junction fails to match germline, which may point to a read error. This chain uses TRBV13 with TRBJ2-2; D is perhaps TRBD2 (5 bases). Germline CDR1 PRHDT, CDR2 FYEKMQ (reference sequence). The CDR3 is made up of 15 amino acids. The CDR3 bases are TGTGCTAGCAGCTTTGGGCGGGTTGACACCGGGGAGCTGTTTTTT. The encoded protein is CASSFGRVDTGELFF.

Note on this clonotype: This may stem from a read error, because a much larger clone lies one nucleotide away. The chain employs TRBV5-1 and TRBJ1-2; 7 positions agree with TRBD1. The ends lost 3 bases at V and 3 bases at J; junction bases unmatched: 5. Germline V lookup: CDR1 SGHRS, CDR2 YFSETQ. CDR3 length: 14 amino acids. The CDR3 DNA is TGCGCCAGCAGCTACGGACAGGCGGACTATGGCTACACCTTC. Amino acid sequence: CASSYGQADYGYTF.

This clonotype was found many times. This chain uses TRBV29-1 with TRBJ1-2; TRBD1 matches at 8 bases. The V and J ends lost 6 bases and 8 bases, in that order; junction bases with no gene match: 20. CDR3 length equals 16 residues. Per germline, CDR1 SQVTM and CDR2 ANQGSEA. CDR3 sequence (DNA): TGCAGCGTATCGGAGCAGGGGGCGTCCCTTTCGTCCGGCTACACCTTC. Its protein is CSVSEQGASLSSGYTF.

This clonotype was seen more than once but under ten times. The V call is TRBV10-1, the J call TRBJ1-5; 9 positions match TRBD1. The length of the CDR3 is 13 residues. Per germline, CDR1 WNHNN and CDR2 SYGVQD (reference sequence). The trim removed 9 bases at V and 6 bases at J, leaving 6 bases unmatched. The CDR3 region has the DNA TGCGCCAGTCGACAGGGGGTTGGTCAGCCCCAGCATTTT. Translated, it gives CASRQGVGQPQHF.

This chain's CDR3 is CSVVGYGYTF. As DNA, the CDR3 is TGCAGCGTTGTCGGGTATGGCTACACCTTC. The chain joins TRBV29-1 to TRBJ1-2; D gene uncertain. V lost 4 bases and J lost 5, with 5 bases in between. This CDR3 comprises 10 residues. CDR1 and CDR2 from the germline V gene are SQVTM and ANQGSEA.

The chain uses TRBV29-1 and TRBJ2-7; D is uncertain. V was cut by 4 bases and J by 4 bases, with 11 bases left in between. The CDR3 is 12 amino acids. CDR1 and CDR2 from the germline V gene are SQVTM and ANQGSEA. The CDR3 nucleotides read TGCAGCGTTGTACTTAACGCGTACGAGCAGTACTTC. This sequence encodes CSVVLNAYEQYF.